This T cell receptor (beta chain) appears in the sequencing data of a study of cytomegalovirus exposure and HLA in healthy donors. Concerning this clone: Its antigen remains unidentified.

Study-wide results and limits: Specificity for CMV antigens was confirmed in vitro for a few of the CMV-associated chains.

Deletions cut 10 bases from V and 4 bases from J, with 16 bases between. The CDR3 sequence is 13 residues long. CDR1 is SNHLY and CDR2 is FYNNEI in the germline V gene. PCR was performed using 60 Vbeta and 13 Jbeta primers. The protocol was immunoSEQ multiplex PCR, while the TCRdb copy is restricted to in-frame clones and leaves out a portion. The sample has some 120,000 clones; the top ten hold roughly 3.5%. This chain links TRBV2 with TRBJ1-2, with D maybe TRBD1 (6 bases). Source material: PBMCs. The sequence came from a man aged 18 to 30 in good health and CMV-seronegative. CDR3 in DNA: TGTGCCACCACGGTACAGGGCTTCTATGGCTACACCTTC. Its translation: CATTVQGFYGYTF.